The clone carrying this T cell receptor beta chain turned up a few times. These data belong to a study of response to subunit inactivated influenza vaccine. TCRdb ran MiXCR on the RT-PCR reads and lists one entry per CDR3 protein. The sample lists about 650,000 distinct CDR3 sequences; 15% to 19% were seen once. This CDR3 spans 14 amino acids. Germline CDR1 and CDR2: SGHDT and YYEEEE. Trimming took off 5 bases at V and 4 bases at J, with 15 bases between the two ends. This specimen was PBMCs from blood, taken 11 to 12 days after vaccination. The rearrangement joins TRBV5-6 to TRBJ1-2; D is possibly TRBD1 (6 bases). The TCR originated in a man between 45 and 60 years old who received an inactivated influenza vaccine. CDR3: CASRQTGSFYGYTF. The CDR3 region has the DNA TGTGCCAGCAGGCAGACAGGATCTTTCTATGGCTACACCTTC.